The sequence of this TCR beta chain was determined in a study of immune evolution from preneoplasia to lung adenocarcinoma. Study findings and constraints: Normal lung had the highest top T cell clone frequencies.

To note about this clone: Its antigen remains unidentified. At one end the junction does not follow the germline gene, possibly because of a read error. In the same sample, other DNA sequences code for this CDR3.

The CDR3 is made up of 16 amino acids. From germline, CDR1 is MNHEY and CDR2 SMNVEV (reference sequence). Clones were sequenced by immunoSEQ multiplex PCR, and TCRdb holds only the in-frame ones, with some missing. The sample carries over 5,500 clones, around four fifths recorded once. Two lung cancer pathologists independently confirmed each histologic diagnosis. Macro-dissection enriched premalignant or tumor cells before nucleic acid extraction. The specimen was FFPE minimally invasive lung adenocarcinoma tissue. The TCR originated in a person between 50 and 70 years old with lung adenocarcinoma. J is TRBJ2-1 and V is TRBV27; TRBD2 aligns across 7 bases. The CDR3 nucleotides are TGTGCCAGCAGTTCCCCTAGGGCGGGGGTTATCGATGAACAGTTCTTC. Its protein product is CASSSPRAGVIDEQFF.